The next 21 T cell receptor beta chains were all read from a single sample in a study of Graves' ophthalmopathy and Graves' hyperthyroidism. Beta-chain TCR CDR3 regions were amplified from RNA transcripts. Second-round multiplex PCR came after a first-round RT-PCR that employed HTBI primers. TCRdb redid the calling of the multiplex PCR reads with MiXCR, one entry per CDR3 protein. The sample records approximately 330,000 distinct CDR3 sequences, 15% to 20% being singletons. The specimen was peripheral blood. The receptors here all came from an adult man with Graves' ophthalmopathy.

In this sample, this clonotype turned up many times. J is TRBJ2-7 and V is TRBV20-1; 8 nucleotides align to TRBD1. CDR1 DFQATT and CDR2 SNEGSKA come from the germline V gene (reference sequence). CDR3 length equals 12 residues. With 4 bases clipped from V and 9 bases from J, the junction kept 8 bases outside the gene matches. The DNA of the CDR3 is TGCAGTGCTAAAAACCTACAGGGGGGGCAGTACTTC. This codes for CSAKNLQGGQYF.

This chain uses TRBV30 with TRBJ2-2; no clear D. V was clipped by 4 bases and J by 0 bases, with 6 bases between them. This CDR3 has 13 residues. Germline V CDR1 and CDR2: GTSNPN, SVGIG (reference sequence). CDR3 DNA: TGTGCCTGGAACAAGGCGAACACCGGGGAGCTGTTTTTT. Protein product: CAWNKANTGELFF.

This clonotype was detected many times. The gene calls are TRBV7-2 and TRBJ2-5; D may be TRBD1 (6 bases). V was pared by 1 base and J by 2 bases, with 11 bases between. The CDR3 consists of 15 residues. Germline V gene lookup returns CDR1 SGHTA and CDR2 FQGNSA. The CDR3 sequence: CASSLGGQTQETQYF. The DNA for the CDR3 is TGTGCCAGCAGCTTAGGAGGACAGACACAAGAGACCCAGTACTTC.

This clonotype was counted many times. CDR3: CSADKQALPGGYGYTF. The CDR3 DNA is TGCAGTGCTGATAAACAGGCCCTACCTGGCGGTTATGGCTACACCTTC. The V gene is TRBV20-1, the J gene TRBJ1-2; tentatively, D is TRBD1 (5 bases). The CDR3 runs 16 residues. Trimming shortened V by 5 bases and J by 5 bases, and 24 bases separated the two germline ends. Germline CDR1 reads DFQATT; CDR2 reads SNEGSKA (reference sequence).

This clonotype was counted many times. The chain combines TRBV12-3 or TRBV12-4 with TRBJ2-5; D is ambiguous. This CDR3 has 13 residues. V was pared by 3 bases and J by 5 bases, with 10 bases between. The CDR3 region has the DNA TGTGCCAGCAGTTTGGCGCCTCGGGAGACCCAGTACTTC. As protein: CASSLAPRETQYF.

As to this clonotype: At one boundary the junction diverges from the germline segment, which might be a read error. CDR3 region: CVSSPLRSGANVLTF. The CDR3 region has the DNA TGCGTCAGCAGCCCCCTTCGCTCTGGGGCCAACGTCCTGACTTTC. The genes are TRBV5-1 and TRBJ2-6, with D unresolved. This CDR3 contains 15 residues. CDR1 and CDR2 (germline): SGHRS, YFSETQ.

The table lists this clonotype with many counts. This rearrangement joins TRBV6-1 to TRBJ2-7, with D maybe TRBD1 (5 bases). Germline CDR1 and CDR2: MNHNS and SASEGT. Between the trimmed V and J ends, which lost 4 bases and 4 bases, there was a span of 11 bases. The CDR3 sequence is 13 residues long. As DNA, the CDR3 is TGTGCCAGCAGTGTCACGGACAATTACGAGCAGTACTTC. Encoded protein: CASSVTDNYEQYF.

The chain employs TRBV12-3 or TRBV12-4 and TRBJ1-5; D is possibly TRBD1 (5 bases). V was cut by 3 bases and J by 4 bases, with 19 bases left in between. There are 17 residues in the CDR3. CDR3 in DNA: TGTGCCAGCAGTTTGGTCCAGGGCGGCATGGGGAATCAGCCCCAGCATTTT. Translation: CASSLVQGGMGNQPQHF.

In this sample, this clonotype turned up a few times. The V call is TRBV20-1, the J call TRBJ2-7; D may be TRBD1 (5 bases). The CDR3 is 15 amino acids. Per the germline V gene, CDR1 is DFQATT and CDR2 is SNEGSKA (reference sequence). Trimming cost V 1 base and J 4 bases, with 17 bases left between them. The CDR3 loop reads CSARASDMGPYEQYF. The CDR3 DNA reads TGCAGTGCTAGAGCCTCCGACATGGGGCCGTACGAGCAGTACTTC.

This clonotype is deemed medium-sized. The V call is TRBV6-2 or TRBV6-3, the J call TRBJ2-5, with TRBD2 matching over 7 bases. Trimming removed 4 bases from V and 5 bases from J; junction bases left unmatched: 10. CDR3 length: 15 amino acids. The germline V gene encodes CDR1 MNHEY and CDR2 SVGEGT. The CDR3 DNA reads as TGTGCCAGCAGTTTGGAGCGGGGACGGGGGGAGACCCAGTACTTC. This gives the protein CASSLERGRGETQYF.

This clonotype has ten or more counts. The genes are TRBV6-2 or TRBV6-3 and TRBJ2-5; 8 bases are shared with TRBD1. The germline V gene has CDR1 MNHEY and CDR2 SVGEGT. Unmatched junction bases numbered 9, after V lost 10 bases and J lost 2 bases. CDR3 length: 14 residues. CDR3 protein: CAIQSGTGQETQYF. CDR3 DNA sequence: TGTGCCATCCAATCCGGGACAGGTCAAGAGACCCAGTACTTC.

This clonotype was observed many times. V and J are TRBV25-1 and TRBJ1-1; 8 nucleotides line up with TRBD1. V was clipped by 3 bases and J by 5 bases; unmatched bases: 11. The CDR3 loop spans 16 amino acids. CDR1 and CDR2 from the germline V gene are MGHDK and SYGVNS. The CDR3 loop is CASSDLRTGHGTEAFF. Written as DNA, the CDR3 is TGTGCCAGCAGTGATCTTCGGACAGGGCATGGGACTGAAGCTTTCTTT.

The J gene is TRBJ1-2, the V gene TRBV19; 8 bases are a match to TRBD1. Germline V gives CDR1 LNHDA, CDR2 SQIVND (reference sequence). The CDR3 length is 16 residues. V lost 5 bases and J lost 6; bases outside the gene matches: 14. The CDR3 here is CASSPGQGLAKNGYTF. CDR3 sequence (DNA): TGTGCCAGTAGTCCCGGACAGGGCCTTGCAAAGAATGGCTACACCTTC.

This clonotype was picked up many times. The V gene is TRBV7-9, the J gene TRBJ2-7; TRBD2 matches 8 bases. Germline V gene sequence: CDR1 SEHNR, CDR2 FQNEAQ (reference sequence). V shed 2 bases, J shed 2 bases, and the junction held 5 bases outside the gene matches. The length of the CDR3 is 15 residues. The CDR3 region is CASSLSGGEPYEQYF. DNA for the CDR3: TGTGCCAGCAGCTTATCGGGGGGGGAACCCTACGAGCAGTACTTC.

The gene calls are TRBV18 and TRBJ1-1; D is unresolved. V dropped 0 bases and J dropped 7 bases, with 9 bases sitting between them. This CDR3 has 13 residues. Germline CDR1 is KGHSH and CDR2 is LQKENI. In DNA, the CDR3 is TGTGCCAGCTCACCACCGGCGGGTATTGAAGCTTTCTTT. Amino acids: CASSPPAGIEAFF.

This clonotype was recorded many times. V gene TRBV6-5 combines with J gene TRBJ2-7; 9 positions agree with TRBD1. Germline CDR1 MNHEY, CDR2 SVGAGI. This CDR3 region has 14 residues. The ends lost 6 bases at V and 5 bases at J; junction bases unmatched: 8. CDR3 coding DNA: TGTGCCAGCAGATCCAACAGGGGGCGAAACGAGCAGTACTTC. It encodes CASRSNRGRNEQYF.

This clonotype was observed at least ten times. The genes are TRBV7-2 and TRBJ1-5; 7 nucleotides agree with TRBD1. V lost 3 bases to trimming and J lost 5 bases; unmatched junction nucleotides: 4. This CDR3 is built from 14 residues. CDR1 is SGHTA and CDR2 is FQGNSA in the germline V gene. The CDR3 loop reads CASSLTGFDQPQHF. For the CDR3, the DNA is TGTGCCAGCAGCTTGACAGGGTTCGATCAGCCCCAGCATTTT.

This clonotype was recorded many times. The chain recombines TRBV5-5 with TRBJ1-1; no reliable D call. Germline CDR1 is SGHKS and CDR2 is YYEKEE (reference sequence). There are 12 residues in the CDR3. The V end lost 3 bases, the J end lost 10 bases, and 13 bases lay between the germline ends. The CDR3 is CASSSSTWGAFF. The CDR3 DNA reads TGTGCCAGCAGCTCATCGACTTGGGGAGCTTTCTTT. The whole variable domain, filled in from reference TRBV5-5 and TRBJ1-1, reads DAGVTQSPTHLIKTRGQQVTLRCSPISGHKSVSWYQQVLGQGPQFIFQYYEKEERGRGNFPDRFSARQFPNYSSELNVNALLLGDSALYLCASSSSTWGAFFGQGTRLTVV.

This clonotype has just a few counts. V and J are TRBV6-1 and TRBJ1-4, with 8 bases that match TRBD1. The CDR3 spans 15 residues. Germline trimming cut 5 bases from V and 3 bases from J; bases unmatched to any gene: 5. Germline CDR1 reads MNHNS; CDR2 reads SASEGT. In nucleotides, the CDR3 is TGTGCCAGCAGTCCCCAGGGGGCGGCTAATGAAAAACTGTTTTTT. Protein product: CASSPQGAANEKLFF.

This clonotype was observed a handful of times. CDR3 amino acids: CASSESRGKNIQYF. CDR3 coding DNA: TGTGCCAGCAGTGAATCCAGGGGTAAAAACATTCAGTACTTC. The chain uses TRBV6-1 and TRBJ2-4, with D perhaps matching TRBD1 (6 bases). The CDR3 is 14 residues long. Germline V gives CDR1 MNHNS, CDR2 SASEGT. V dropped 2 bases and J dropped 4 bases, with 9 bases sitting between them.

CDR3 sequence (DNA): TGTGCCAGCGGAGACAGGGCGAACAATCAGCCCCAGCATTTT. Protein: CASGDRANNQPQHF. The genes are TRBV6-2 or TRBV6-3 and TRBJ1-5; 7 positions match TRBD1. CDR3 length: 14 amino acids. The J segment lost 3 bases and the V segment lost 8 bases, leaving 7 bases of the junction unmatched. Looked up from germline, CDR1 is MNHEY and CDR2 is SVGEGT.